The 15 T cell receptor beta chains below come from one sample, sequenced in a study of spatial heterogeneity in lung cancer. As for time point: sample taken at primary tumor resection. Whole RNA was taken from tumor, nontumor lung or frozen PBMC; it was then sequenced unsorted. One entry per CDR3 protein, called by TCRdb with MiXCR from the 5' RACE reads. The sample has 5,400 or so distinct CDR3 sequences; about a quarter are singletons. The source material was PBMCs, sampled at surgery. The receptors shown here come from a male donor with early-stage non-small cell lung cancer.

This clonotype is medium-sized by share. This rearrangement joins TRBV28 to TRBJ1-2; D gene ambiguous. The CDR3 loop spans 17 amino acids. From germline, CDR1 is MDHEN and CDR2 SYDVKM. The ends were cut back, 3 bases at V and 4 bases at J, with 21 bases in the middle. Here the CDR3 reads CASSFGALPLSVYGYTF. CDR3 nucleotides: TGTGCCAGCAGTTTTGGAGCTCTTCCTTTGTCGGTCTATGGCTACACCTTC.

The genes are TRBV7-3 and TRBJ1-1; D ambiguous. Trimming removed 6 bases at V and 5 bases at J, with 13 bases between. The CDR3 is 13 residues long. CDR1 is SGHTA and CDR2 is FQGTGA in the germline V gene. The chain's CDR3 is CASSPAGDTEAFF. CDR3 DNA: TGTGCCAGCAGTCCAGCCGGGGATACTGAAGCTTTCTTT.

This clonotype counts as medium-sized (0.01 to 0.1%). The chain links TRBV27 to TRBJ2-7; 8 positions match TRBD1. J gave up 6 bases and V 6 bases, and 1 base lay outside the gene matches. CDR3 size: 11 residues. Germline lookup yields CDR1 MNHEY and CDR2 SMNVEV (reference sequence). CDR3 sequence reads: CASRGQVEQYF. DNA for the CDR3: TGTGCCAGCAGGGGACAGGTCGAGCAGTACTTC.

The V call is TRBV7-2, the J call TRBJ2-3; the D gene is possibly TRBD1 (7 bases). Germline V lookup: CDR1 SGHTA, CDR2 FQGNSA. V lost 0 bases, J lost 5 bases, and 18 bases lay in between. The CDR3 sequence is 17 residues long. CDR3 amino acids: CASSLATAGGLVDTQYF. The CDR3 nucleotides read TGTGCCAGCAGCTTAGCGACGGCAGGGGGGCTAGTAGATACGCAGTATTTT.

This chain connects TRBV2 to TRBJ2-7; the D is unclear. This CDR3 region has 14 residues. With 6 bases removed from V and 4 bases from J, the gap between germline ends came to 16 bases. CDR1 and CDR2 from the germline V gene are SNHLY and FYNNEI. The CDR3 DNA follows: TGTGCCAGCAGATTCGGGTCCGGCGCGTACGAGCAGTACTTC. Amino acids: CASRFGSGAYEQYF.

The chain links TRBV6-6 to TRBJ2-7; D might be TRBD1 or TRBD2, each matching 5 bases. Germline V CDR1 and CDR2: MNHNY, SVGAGI (reference sequence). V shed 0 bases and J shed 5 bases, with 5 bases lying between them. This CDR3 is 12 amino acids long. The CDR3 DNA reads TGTGCCAGCAGTTACTCGGGGGACGAGCAGTACTTC. Translation: CASSYSGDEQYF.

The V call is TRBV7-2, the J call TRBJ1-2, with TRBD1 as a possible D gene (6 bases). Germline CDR1 SGHTA, CDR2 FQGNSA. This CDR3 spans 13 amino acids. V lost 2 bases and J lost 4, with 8 bases in between. The CDR3 sequence is CASSLMDSYGYTF. The CDR3 DNA reads TGTGCCAGCAGCTTAATGGACAGCTATGGCTACACCTTC.

This clonotype was found many times. The rearrangement joins TRBV20-1 to TRBJ2-1, with TRBD2 matching over 7 bases. J gave up 0 bases and V 4 bases, and 6 bases lay outside the gene matches. Per germline, CDR1 DFQATT and CDR2 SNEGSKA (reference sequence). The CDR3 runs to 15 residues. CDR3 loop: CSANSLANSYNEQFF. The CDR3 coding sequence is TGCAGTGCTAATTCACTAGCGAACTCCTACAATGAGCAGTTCTTC.

This clonotype is labeled medium-sized. This chain uses TRBV6-6 with TRBJ1-1; 9 bases match TRBD1. Germline V gene sequence: CDR1 MNHNY, CDR2 SVGAGI (reference sequence). The CDR3 length is 14 residues. V dropped 6 bases and J dropped 3; count of bases not matched to a gene: 5. The CDR3 region has the DNA TGTGCCAGCAGACGGGGACAGGGTTACACTGAAGCTTTCTTT. Translated, it gives CASRRGQGYTEAFF.

By share of the sample, this clonotype is medium-sized. The J gene is TRBJ2-5, the V gene TRBV18; D remains ambiguous. Trimming pared 5 bases from V and 2 bases from J, leaving 9 bases between. The CDR3 runs to 13 residues. Germline CDR1 KGHSH, CDR2 LQKENI. CDR3: CASSRASQETQYF. In DNA, the CDR3 is TGTGCCAGCTCAAGGGCCAGTCAAGAGACCCAGTACTTC.

This clonotype appeared once. V is TRBV30 and J is TRBJ2-7; TRBD2 might be the D (7 bases). Trimming pared 4 bases from V and 3 bases from J, leaving 13 bases between. Germline lookup yields CDR1 GTSNPN and CDR2 SVGIG (reference sequence). The CDR3 spans 13 residues. In DNA form, the CDR3 reads TGTGCCTGGACCCGGGGGGCGGACTACGAGCAGTACTTC. It yields the protein CAWTRGADYEQYF.

The sample holds many counts of this clonotype. The chain couples TRBV28 to TRBJ2-7; D is undetermined. The CDR3 consists of 13 residues. Germline V lookup: CDR1 MDHEN, CDR2 SYDVKM. The V end was cut by 6 bases, the J end by 0 bases, with 9 bases between. The CDR3: CASSPPDSYEQYF. The DNA for the CDR3 is TGTGCCAGCAGCCCCCCGGACTCCTACGAGCAGTACTTC.

CDR3 bases: TGCGCCAGCAGCTTGGGACTAGCGGGTATGAATGAGCAGTTCTTC. Its protein product is CASSLGLAGMNEQFF. The chain carries TRBV5-1 and TRBJ2-1; TRBD2 matches 10 bases. V lost 0 bases and J lost 7; bases outside the gene matches: 4. Germline V lookup: CDR1 SGHRS, CDR2 YFSETQ. This CDR3 has 15 amino acids.

This clonotype is classed as medium-sized. V usage is TRBV7-3 and J usage is TRBJ2-1; D uncertain. The CDR3 is made up of 15 amino acids. V dropped 2 bases and J dropped 7 bases, with 15 bases sitting between them. In germline, CDR1 is SGHTA, CDR2 FQGTGA. The DNA of the CDR3 is TGTGCCAGCAGCTTACAAGGTCGATCCAGGAATGAGCAGTTCTTC. Its protein product is CASSLQGRSRNEQFF.

By sample fraction, this clonotype is medium-sized. V usage is TRBV7-3 and J usage is TRBJ2-2; 14 bases map to TRBD2. This CDR3 spans 18 amino acids. Germline V CDR1 and CDR2: SGHTA, FQGTGA. Germline trimming cut 5 bases from V and 5 bases from J; bases unmatched to any gene: 10. The CDR3 DNA sequence: TGTGCCAGCAGCCCCCGACTAGCGGGGGGGCTACAGACCGGGGAGCTGTTTTTT. Amino acid sequence: CASSPRLAGGLQTGELFF.